The 8 T cell receptor beta chains presented below share a single source sample, sequenced in a study of cytomegalovirus exposure and HLA in healthy donors. Amplification used 60 Vbeta primers and 13 Jbeta primers. Method: immunoSEQ multiplex PCR; TCRdb's copy keeps in-frame clones and lacks some. The sample has about 170,000 clones, approximately 81% seen once. The sequencing input was PBMCs. The receptors stem from a boy aged 2-9 years in good health and CMV-seronegative.

The chain carries TRBV7-2 and TRBJ1-2; no firm D call. Germline assignment: CDR1 SGHTA and CDR2 FQGNSA. The CDR3 length is 12 residues. Between the trimmed V and J ends, which lost 6 bases and 4 bases, there was a span of 9 bases. CDR3 sequence (DNA): TGTGCCAGCAGGCAGGTGGGCTATGGCTACACCTTC. This gives the protein CASRQVGYGYTF.

The gene calls are TRBV29-1 and TRBJ2-6; TRBD2 is a possible D gene (6 bases). The CDR3 runs to 16 residues. Trimming stripped 4 bases from V and 0 bases from J, with 13 bases between. Looked up from germline, CDR1 is SQVTM and CDR2 is ANQGSEA. The CDR3 sequence: CSVVNDGSSGANVLTF. CDR3 coding DNA: TGCAGCGTTGTGAACGACGGGAGCTCTGGGGCCAACGTCCTGACTTTC.

This clone was recorded only once. V gene TRBV6-6 combines with J gene TRBJ1-5; 7 positions match TRBD1. The CDR3 is 13 amino acids. Germline loops: CDR1 MNHNY, CDR2 SVGAGI (reference sequence). V dropped 5 bases and J dropped 5; count of bases not matched to a gene: 3. The CDR3 sequence is CASSDRVDQPQHF. CDR3 coding DNA: TGTGCCAGCAGTGACAGGGTCGATCAGCCCCAGCATTTT.

This chain links TRBV28 with TRBJ1-4; D is perhaps TRBD1 (5 bases). This CDR3 has 15 residues. V was clipped by 10 bases and J by 1 base, with 16 bases between them. CDR1 is MDHEN, CDR2 SYDVKM, per germline. The CDR3 sequence is CAISGKVRTNEKLFF. CDR3 DNA: TGTGCCATTTCAGGGAAAGTTAGAACTAATGAAAAACTGTTTTTT. The full variable domain, in which reference TRBV28 and TRBJ1-4 provide the parts outside the CDR3, is DVKVTQSSRYLVKRTGEKVFLECVQDMDHENMFWYRQDPGLGLRLIYFSYDVKMKEKGDIPEGYSVSREKKERFSLILESASTNQTSMYLCAISGKVRTNEKLFFGSGTQLSVL.

V is TRBV7-9 and J is TRBJ2-3; maybe TRBD1 (6 bases). The V end lost 2 bases, the J end lost 0 bases, and 12 bases lay between the germline ends. Germline-derived CDR1 and CDR2 are SEHNR and FQNEAQ (reference sequence). The CDR3 runs 16 residues. The chain's CDR3 is CASSLPRQASTDTQYF. In DNA form, the CDR3 reads TGTGCCAGCAGCTTACCCCGACAGGCTAGCACAGATACGCAGTATTTT.

For the CDR3, the DNA is TGTGCCAGCAGTTTCTGGGGACAGCGGTGGGGCAATGAGCAGTTCTTC. It translates to CASSFWGQRWGNEQFF. The chain recombines TRBV27 with TRBJ2-1; 7 positions match TRBD1. Germline trimming cut 3 bases from V and 6 bases from J; bases unmatched to any gene: 11. The germline V gene encodes CDR1 MNHEY and CDR2 SMNVEV (reference sequence). The CDR3 runs to 16 residues.

The V call is TRBV11-2, the J call TRBJ2-7; the match to TRBD2 covers 8 bases. The J segment lost 0 bases and the V segment lost 4 bases, leaving 5 bases of the junction unmatched. Per germline, CDR1 SGHAT and CDR2 FQNNGV. The CDR3 extends over 15 amino acids. This CDR3 reads CASSSTSVNSYEQYF. CDR3 in DNA: TGTGCCAGCAGCTCGACTAGCGTGAACTCCTACGAGCAGTACTTC.

V gene TRBV5-1 combines with J gene TRBJ2-5; D unresolved. Germline lookup yields CDR1 SGHRS and CDR2 YFSETQ. V was cut by 3 bases and J by 2 bases, with 8 bases left in between. The CDR3 is 13 amino acids. The chain's CDR3 is CASSSLQQETQYF. For the CDR3, the DNA is TGCGCCAGCAGCTCCCTTCAGCAAGAGACCCAGTACTTC.